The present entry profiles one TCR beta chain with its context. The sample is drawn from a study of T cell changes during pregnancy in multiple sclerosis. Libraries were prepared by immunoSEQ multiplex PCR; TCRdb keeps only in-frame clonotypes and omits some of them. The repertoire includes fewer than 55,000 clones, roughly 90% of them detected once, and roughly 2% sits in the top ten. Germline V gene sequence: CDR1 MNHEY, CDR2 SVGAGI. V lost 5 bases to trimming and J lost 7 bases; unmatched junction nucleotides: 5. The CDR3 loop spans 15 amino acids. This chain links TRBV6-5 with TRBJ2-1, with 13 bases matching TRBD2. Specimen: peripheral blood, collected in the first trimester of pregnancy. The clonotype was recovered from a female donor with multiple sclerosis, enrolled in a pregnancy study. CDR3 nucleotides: TGTGCCAGCAGTCTGGGACTAGCGGGGTCGAATGAGCAGTTCTTC. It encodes CASSLGLAGSNEQFF.